The 21 T cell receptor beta chains below come from one sample, sequenced in a study of T cell changes during pregnancy in multiple sclerosis. Sequencing used immunoSEQ multiplex PCR; TCRdb keeps in-frame clones, though not all of them. This table has approximately 60,000 clones, approximately 91% appearing once. Sample: peripheral blood, taken in the second trimester of pregnancy. The origin of the receptors is a female donor with multiple sclerosis, enrolled in a pregnancy study.

This chain joins TRBV2 and TRBJ1-2; D perhaps matches TRBD1 (5 bases). The CDR3 sequence is 14 residues long. V shed 6 bases and J shed 1 base, with 12 bases lying between them. Germline V CDR1 and CDR2: SNHLY, FYNNEI. CDR3 sequence: CASSTGFINYGYTF. In DNA form, the CDR3 reads TGTGCCAGCAGCACAGGATTTATTAACTATGGCTACACCTTC.

The chain employs TRBV25-1 and TRBJ1-1, with D perhaps matching TRBD1 (6 bases). Germline CDR1 MGHDK, CDR2 SYGVNS. The CDR3 covers 15 residues. The V and J ends lost 10 bases and 3 bases respectively, with 21 bases between them. This CDR3 is CATGTPNNLDTEAFF. Here the CDR3 DNA reads TGTGCCACCGGGACACCGAATAATTTGGACACTGAAGCTTTCTTT. Together with reference TRBV25-1 and TRBJ1-1, the CDR3 gives the full variable domain: EADIYQTPRYLVIGTGKKITLECSQTMGHDKMYWYQQDPGMELHLIHYSYGVNSTEKGDLSSESTVSRIRTEHFPLTLESARPSHTSQYLCATGTPNNLDTEAFFGQGTRLTVV.

The chain links TRBV18 to TRBJ1-5; D is uncertain. This CDR3 comprises 14 residues. V was pared by 3 bases and J by 0 bases, with 6 bases between. Germline V lookup: CDR1 KGHSH, CDR2 LQKENI. CDR3 sequence reads: CASSPSNSNQPQHF. CDR3 coding DNA: TGTGCCAGCTCACCGAGCAATAGCAATCAGCCCCAGCATTTT.

J is TRBJ1-1 and V is TRBV7-3; unclear D gene. Germline V gene sequence: CDR1 SGHTA, CDR2 FQGTGA. The length of the CDR3 is 13 residues. V lost 2 bases to trimming and J lost 4 bases, with 8 bases between them. The chain's CDR3 is CASSLGQATEAFF. The CDR3 DNA reads as TGTGCCAGCAGCTTAGGGCAGGCCACTGAAGCTTTCTTT.

The chain uses TRBV7-8 and TRBJ2-6, with TRBD2 as a possible D gene (6 bases). Germline V CDR1 and CDR2: SGHVS, FQNEAQ. This CDR3 is built from 17 residues. Deletions cut 2 bases from V and 0 bases from J, with 11 bases between. The CDR3 here is CASSLRGLYSGANVLTF. The CDR3 nucleotides are TGTGCCAGCAGCTTACGAGGACTATACTCTGGGGCCAACGTCCTGACTTTC.

This clone was seen once. The chain has TRBV7-2 and TRBJ2-5; 7 bases match TRBD1. The CDR3 is 15 amino acids. Trimming removed 4 bases from V and 1 base from J; junction bases left unmatched: 6. In germline, CDR1 is SGHTA, CDR2 FQGNSA. The CDR3 nucleotides are TGTGCCAGCAGCTCCCCCGACAGGGCCCAAGAGACCCAGTACTTC. Amino acids: CASSSPDRAQETQYF. The full variable domain, with the rest looked up from reference TRBV7-2 and TRBJ2-5, is GAGVSQSPSNKVTEKGKDVELRCDPISGHTALYWYRQSLGQGLEFLIYFQGNSAPDKSGLPSDRFSAERTGGSVSTLTIQRTQQEDSAVYLCASSSPDRAQETQYFGPGTRLLVL.

V gene TRBV9 combines with J gene TRBJ2-3, with 11 bases identical to TRBD2. J gave up 2 bases and V 4 bases, and 6 bases lay outside the gene matches. This CDR3 region has 16 residues. Germline loops: CDR1 SGDLS, CDR2 YYNGEE. For the CDR3, the DNA is TGTGCCAGCAGCATTCTAGCGGGGGGCCTCACAGATACGCAGTATTTT. Its translation is CASSILAGGLTDTQYF.

A remark on this clone: This specimen includes other DNA sequences encoding the same CDR3. The rearrangement links TRBV19 to TRBJ2-7; 7 nucleotides match TRBD2. This CDR3 is built from 13 residues. Germline V gene lookup returns CDR1 LNHDA and CDR2 SQIVND (reference sequence). V shed 5 bases, J shed 3 bases, and the junction held 4 bases outside the gene matches. CDR3 region: CASSPWGGYEQYF. CDR3 bases: TGTGCCAGTAGTCCCTGGGGGGGCTACGAGCAGTACTTC.

The rearrangement joins TRBV4-1 to TRBJ1-2; no reliable D call. V was cut by 3 bases and J by 4 bases, with 12 bases left in between. This CDR3 comprises 14 residues. The V gene's germline CDR1 is MGHRA and CDR2 YSYEKL. The CDR3 here is CASSQGANLYGYTF. CDR3 DNA: TGCGCCAGCAGCCAGGGAGCTAATCTCTATGGCTACACCTTC.

The chain uses TRBV5-6 and TRBJ2-3; 9 bases are a match to TRBD2. The germline gives CDR1 SGHDT, CDR2 YYEEEE. With V trimmed by 4 bases and J by 3 bases, 12 bases remained unmatched. This CDR3 contains 17 residues. CDR3 coding DNA: TGTGCCAGCAGCCACCCCCCGACTAGCGGAGGGACAGATACGCAGTATTTT. It translates to CASSHPPTSGGTDTQYF. The full variable domain, completed using reference TRBV5-6 and TRBJ2-3, is DAGVTQSPTHLIKTRGQQVTLRCSPKSGHDTVSWYQQALGQGPQFIFQYYEEEERQRGNFPDRFSGHQFPNYSSELNVNALLLGDSALYLCASSHPPTSGGTDTQYFGPGTRLTVL.

The genes are TRBV2 and TRBJ2-7; D remains unclear. The germline V and J ends were trimmed by 5 bases and 5 bases, with 10 bases remaining between them. In germline, CDR1 is SNHLY, CDR2 FYNNEI. The CDR3 runs 12 residues. In nucleotides, the CDR3 is TGTGCCAGCAGTAGAGATAGTAACGAGCAGTACTTC. It is translated as CASSRDSNEQYF. Using reference TRBV2 and TRBJ2-7 for the parts outside the CDR3, the full variable domain is EPEVTQTPSHQVTQMGQEVILRCVPISNHLYFYWYRQILGQKVEFLVSFYNNEISEKSEIFDDQFSVERPDGSNFTLKIRSTKLEDSAMYFCASSRDSNEQYFGPGTRLTVT.

The chain uses TRBV7-2 and TRBJ1-2; 9 nucleotides agree with TRBD1. The germline CDR1 and CDR2 sequences are SGHTA and FQGNSA. The CDR3 sequence is 14 residues long. V lost 5 bases and J lost 8; bases outside the gene matches: 9. CDR3 coding DNA: TGTGCCAGCAGCGGTGGGACAGGGTTCAGGGGCTACACCTTC. It encodes CASSGGTGFRGYTF. Full variable domain (missing parts from reference TRBV7-2 and TRBJ1-2): GAGVSQSPSNKVTEKGKDVELRCDPISGHTALYWYRQSLGQGLEFLIYFQGNSAPDKSGLPSDRFSAERTGGSVSTLTIQRTQQEDSAVYLCASSGGTGFRGYTFGSGTRLTVV.

This clone was recorded only once. This chain connects TRBV19 to TRBJ1-1; D unclear. The length of the CDR3 is 13 residues. V lost 5 bases and J lost 4, with 11 bases in between. Germline V gene data show CDR1 as LNHDA and CDR2 as SQIVND (reference sequence). Written as DNA, the CDR3 is TGTGCCAGTAGTCCGCGGGGTAGCACTGAAGCTTTCTTT. Residues: CASSPRGSTEAFF. The full variable domain, completed using reference TRBV19 and TRBJ1-1, is DGGITQSPKYLFRKEGQNVTLSCEQNLNHDAMYWYRQDPGQGLRLIYYSQIVNDFQKGDIAEGYSVSREKKESFPLTVTSAQKNPTAFYLCASSPRGSTEAFFGQGTRLTVV.

V and J are TRBV30 and TRBJ2-1, with 14 bases identical to TRBD2. The CDR3 extends over 15 amino acids. With 4 bases clipped from V and 6 bases from J, the junction kept 5 bases outside the gene matches. Germline CDR1 GTSNPN, CDR2 SVGIG (reference sequence). CDR3 DNA sequence: TGTGCCTGGATCCCGACTAGCGGGGGGGCCAATGAGCAGTTCTTC. This codes for CAWIPTSGGANEQFF.

The J gene is TRBJ2-1, the V gene TRBV2; 7 bases align to TRBD1. CDR1 is SNHLY and CDR2 is FYNNEI in the germline V gene. With 5 bases clipped from V and 5 bases from J, the junction kept 12 bases outside the gene matches. The CDR3 is 16 amino acids. CDR3 region: CASSRDSPLFDNEQFF. The CDR3 nucleotides are TGTGCCAGCAGTCGGGACAGTCCACTATTTGACAATGAGCAGTTCTTC.

This clone is deemed medium-sized (0.01 to 0.1%). V usage is TRBV19 and J usage is TRBJ1-5; 7 positions agree with TRBD1. The V gene's germline CDR1 is LNHDA and CDR2 SQIVND (reference sequence). The CDR3 totals 13 residues. The ends lost 9 bases at V and 5 bases at J; junction bases unmatched: 7. The CDR3 reads CASSRGRDQPQHF. The CDR3, as DNA: TGTGCCAGCTCTAGGGGGCGTGATCAGCCCCAGCATTTT.

This clone occurred once. The chain recombines TRBV5-4 with TRBJ1-2; D perhaps matches TRBD1 (5 bases). Deletions cut 4 bases from V and 5 bases from J, with 12 bases between. The CDR3 loop spans 13 amino acids. The germline CDR1 and CDR2 sequences are SGHNT and YYREEE (reference sequence). CDR3 loop: CASSQGFGYGYTF. The CDR3 bases are TGTGCCAGCAGCCAGGGATTTGGGTATGGCTACACCTTC.

The V gene is TRBV7-2, the J gene TRBJ2-1, with 9 positions matching TRBD2. The CDR3 extends over 12 amino acids. CDR1 is SGHTA, CDR2 FQGNSA, per germline. V gave up 11 bases and J gave up 10 bases; unmatched junction bases: 9. The chain's CDR3 is CAGALAGGEQFF. Written as DNA, the CDR3 is TGTGCCGGTGCTTTGGCGGGGGGGGAGCAGTTCTTC.

The rearrangement links TRBV5-1 to TRBJ2-7, with 7 positions matching TRBD1. V dropped 4 bases and J dropped 6; count of bases not matched to a gene: 16. Germline CDR1 SGHRS, CDR2 YFSETQ. The CDR3 extends over 16 amino acids. The CDR3 DNA reads as TGCGCCAGCAGCGCCAGACAGGGAAACCCCCCTGGCGAGCAGTACTTC. Protein product: CASSARQGNPPGEQYF.

The V gene is TRBV4-1, the J gene TRBJ1-1; D remains unclear. The CDR3 spans 15 residues. Germline values: CDR1 MGHRA, CDR2 YSYEKL. V was shortened by 4 bases and J by 0 bases, with 12 bases between the two germline ends. CDR3 amino acids: CASSLLRGLNTEAFF. DNA for the CDR3: TGCGCCAGCAGCCTTTTACGGGGATTGAACACTGAAGCTTTCTTT.

The chain combines TRBV18 with TRBJ1-2, with D hard to call. This CDR3 has 16 amino acids. The germline V gene has CDR1 KGHSH and CDR2 LQKENI. The germline V and J ends were trimmed by 1 base and 2 bases, with 14 bases remaining between them. Here the CDR3 DNA reads TGTGCCAGCTCACCACTGGGAGAGGGAACAAACTATGGCTACACCTTC. This gives the protein CASSPLGEGTNYGYTF.